This TCR beta chain emerged from a study of control samples from healthy donors and cancer patients. The CDR3 spans 13 residues. Germline trimming cut 2 bases from V and 10 bases from J; bases unmatched to any gene: 0. Data came from immunoSEQ multiplex PCR; TCRdb stores just in-frame clones and leaves some out. The sample yields about 55,000 clones, 88% seen once. This chain uses TRBV12-3 or TRBV12-4 with TRBJ1-6, with TRBD1 identical over 9 bases. Source material: blood. The clonotype was recovered from a man in his forties or fifties in good health. CDR3 protein: CASSLTGGSPLHF. The CDR3 region has the DNA TGTGCCAGCAGTTTAACAGGGGGCTCACCCCTCCACTTT.